This T cell receptor beta chain emerged from a study of T cells in tuberculosis. Sequenced by immunoSEQ multiplex PCR; TCRdb stores in-frame clones only, minus some. The sample carries 70,000 to 95,000 clones, more than 75% recorded once. After thawing and overnight rest, PBMC were stained with GMM-loaded CD1B tetramer, viability dye and anti-CD3 for sorting. The lipid loaded on the CD1B tetramers was C32 glucose monomycolate from Rhodococcus equi. Tetramer-negative cells, around 100,000 per donor, were also sorted. The junction had 6 bases not matched to a gene; V was cut back by 6 bases and J by 7 bases. The CDR3 has 13 amino acids. CDR1 and CDR2 from the germline V gene are SQVTM and ANQGSEA.

The V and J genes are TRBV29-1 and TRBJ1-6; 7 bases are shared with TRBD1. Sequencing was carried out using CD1b-GMM tetramer-negative cells sorted from PBMCs. The sequence was obtained from an adult woman with latent tuberculosis. CDR3 sequence: CSVGTAPNSPLHF. The CDR3 nucleotides are TGCAGCGTGGGGACAGCTCCCAATTCACCCCTCCACTTT.